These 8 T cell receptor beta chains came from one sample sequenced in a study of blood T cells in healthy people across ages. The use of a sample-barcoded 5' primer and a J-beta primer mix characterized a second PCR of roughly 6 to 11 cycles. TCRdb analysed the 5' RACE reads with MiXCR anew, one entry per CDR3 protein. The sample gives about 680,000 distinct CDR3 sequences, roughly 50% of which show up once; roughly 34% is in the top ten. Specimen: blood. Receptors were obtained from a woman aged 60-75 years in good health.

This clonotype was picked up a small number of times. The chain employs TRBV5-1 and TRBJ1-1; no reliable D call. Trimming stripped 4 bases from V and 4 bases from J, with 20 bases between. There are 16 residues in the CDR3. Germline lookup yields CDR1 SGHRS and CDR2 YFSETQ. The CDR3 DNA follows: TGCGCCAGCAGCCCCACGATCTCCGGGCGGGGCACTGAAGCTTTCTTT. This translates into CASSPTISGRGTEAFF.

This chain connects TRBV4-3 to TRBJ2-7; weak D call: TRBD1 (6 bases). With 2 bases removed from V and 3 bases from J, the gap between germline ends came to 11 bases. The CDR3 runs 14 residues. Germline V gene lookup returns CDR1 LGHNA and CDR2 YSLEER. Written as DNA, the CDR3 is TGCGCCAGCAGCCAAAACAGGGCCAGCTACGAGCAGTACTTC. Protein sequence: CASSQNRASYEQYF.

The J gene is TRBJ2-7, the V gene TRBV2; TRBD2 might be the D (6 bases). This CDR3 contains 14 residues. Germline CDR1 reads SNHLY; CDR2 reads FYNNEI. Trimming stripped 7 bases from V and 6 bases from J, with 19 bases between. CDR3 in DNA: TGTGCCAGCACCGCGGGACTGGTTCGGGGCGAGCAGTACTTC. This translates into CASTAGLVRGEQYF.

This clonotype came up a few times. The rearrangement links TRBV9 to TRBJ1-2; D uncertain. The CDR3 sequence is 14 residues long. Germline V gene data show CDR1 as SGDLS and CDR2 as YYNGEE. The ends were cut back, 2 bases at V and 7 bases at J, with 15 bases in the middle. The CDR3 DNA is TGTGCCAGCAGCGTTGACCCGATGAGTGGTGGCTACACCTTC. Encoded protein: CASSVDPMSGGYTF.

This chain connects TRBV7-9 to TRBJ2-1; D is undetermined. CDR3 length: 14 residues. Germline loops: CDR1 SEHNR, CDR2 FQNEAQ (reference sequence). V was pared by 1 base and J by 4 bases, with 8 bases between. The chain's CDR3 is CASSLEAVYNEQFF. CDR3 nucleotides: TGTGCCAGCAGCTTAGAGGCAGTTTACAATGAGCAGTTCTTC.

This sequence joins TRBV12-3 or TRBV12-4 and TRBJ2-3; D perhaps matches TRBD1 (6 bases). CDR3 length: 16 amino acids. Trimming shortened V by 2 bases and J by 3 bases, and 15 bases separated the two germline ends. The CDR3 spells CASSLSRTGRTDTQYF. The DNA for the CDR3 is TGTGCCAGCAGTTTATCTCGTACAGGGCGTACAGATACGCAGTATTTT.

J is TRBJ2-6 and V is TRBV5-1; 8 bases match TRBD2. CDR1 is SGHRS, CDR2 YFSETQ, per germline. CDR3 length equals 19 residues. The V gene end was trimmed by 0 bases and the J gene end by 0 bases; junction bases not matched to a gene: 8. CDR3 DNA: TGCGCCAGCAGCTTGGATGGTAGCGGGACGAGCTCTGGGGCCAACGTCCTGACTTTC. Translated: CASSLDGSGTSSGANVLTF. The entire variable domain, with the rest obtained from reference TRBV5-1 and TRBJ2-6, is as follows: KAGVTQTPRYLIKTRGQQVTLSCSPISGHRSVSWYQQTPGQGLQFLFEYFSETQRNKGNFPGRFSGRQFSNSRSEMNVSTLELGDSALYLCASSLDGSGTSSGANVLTFGAGSRLTVL.

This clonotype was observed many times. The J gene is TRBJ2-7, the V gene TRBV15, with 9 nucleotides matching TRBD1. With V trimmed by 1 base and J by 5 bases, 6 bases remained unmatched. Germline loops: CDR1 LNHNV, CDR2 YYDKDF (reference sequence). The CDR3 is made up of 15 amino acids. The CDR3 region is CATSRGDRATNEQYF. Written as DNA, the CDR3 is TGTGCCACCAGCAGAGGGGACAGGGCTACCAACGAGCAGTACTTC.